The T cell receptor beta chain under discussion was sequenced for a study of Ad26.COV2.S vaccination and SARS-CoV-2 variants. Treatment described: roughly 18 received Ad26.COV2.S at low or high dose, single or two shots; several received placebo; per-sample allocation not given. The study sampled participants on day 63 after the first vaccine or placebo injection. Study-wide results and limits: Vaccine recipients posted higher spike-specific TCR breadth than their placebo counterparts.

The protocol was immunoSEQ multiplex PCR, while the TCRdb copy is restricted to in-frame clones and leaves out a portion. The sample records a few hundred thousand clones, roughly 86% being singletons. Points on this clone: Its matching antigen is unknown.

The CDR3 covers 12 residues. V lost 2 bases to trimming and J lost 6 bases, with 7 bases between them. CDR1 is MRHNA and CDR2 is SNTAGT in the germline V gene. Sequenced here: peripheral blood, sampled in a trial of Ad26.COV2.S vaccine versus placebo. The V gene is TRBV6-4, the J gene TRBJ1-2, with D unclear. This receptor was identified in a person between 18 and 65 years old who received the Ad26.COV2.S COVID-19 vaccine or a placebo. This CDR3 reads CASSDPGDGYTF. CDR3 bases: TGTGCCAGCAGTGACCCGGGAGATGGCTACACCTTC.